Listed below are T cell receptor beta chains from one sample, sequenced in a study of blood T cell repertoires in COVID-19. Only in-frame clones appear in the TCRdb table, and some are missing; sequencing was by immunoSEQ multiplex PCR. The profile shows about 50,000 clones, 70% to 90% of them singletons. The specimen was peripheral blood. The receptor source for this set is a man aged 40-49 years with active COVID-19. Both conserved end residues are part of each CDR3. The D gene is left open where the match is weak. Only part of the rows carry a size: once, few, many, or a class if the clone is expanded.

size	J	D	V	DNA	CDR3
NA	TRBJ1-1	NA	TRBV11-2	TGTGCCAGCAGCCCGTATCCGGGGGGCAAGGAGACTGAAGCTTTCTTT	CASSPYPGGKETEAFF
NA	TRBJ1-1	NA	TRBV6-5	TGTGCCAGCAGTTACGGAGCCCCGAACACTGAAGCTTTCTTT	CASSYGAPNTEAFF
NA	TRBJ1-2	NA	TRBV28	TGTGCCACCGTTTCTCCCGTGGGCAGTCGCAACTATGGCTACACCTTC	CATVSPVGSRNYGYTF
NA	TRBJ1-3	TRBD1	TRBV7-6	TGTGCCAGCAGCTTGGAGACAGGGTCTGGAAACACCATATATTTT	CASSLETGSGNTIYF
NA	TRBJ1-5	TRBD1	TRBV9	TGTGCCAGCAGCCTGGCAGGGGGTGGCAATCAGCCCCAGCATTTT	CASSLAGGGNQPQHF
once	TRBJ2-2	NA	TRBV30	TGTGCCTGGATCCCCGGGACTCCACACACCGGGGAGCTGTTTTTT	CAWIPGTPHTGELFF
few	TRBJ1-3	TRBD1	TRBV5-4	TGTGCCAGCAGCCCTAGACAGGGGCCCACCTCTGGAAACACCATATATTTT	CASSPRQGPTSGNTIYF
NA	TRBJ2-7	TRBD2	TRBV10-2	TGCGCCAGCAGTGAGTCTAGCGGGAGTATGGTTGCCTACGAGCAGTACTTC	CASSESSGSMVAYEQYF
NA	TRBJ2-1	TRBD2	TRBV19	TGTGCCAGTAGTATTTTTGCGGGAGAGGGAAATGAGCAGTTCTTC	CASSIFAGEGNEQFF
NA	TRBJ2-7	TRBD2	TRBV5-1	TGCGCCAGCAGCTTTGGGAAGCGGGAGGGCTCCTACGAGCAGTACTTC	CASSFGKREGSYEQYF
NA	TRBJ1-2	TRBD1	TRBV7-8	TGTGCCAGCAGCTTACGACGCACGGACAGGGTTTTCTACACCTTC	CASSLRRTDRVFYTF
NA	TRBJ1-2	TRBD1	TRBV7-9	TGTGCCAGCAGCCGCCCGGGACAGCCATATGATGGCTACACCTTC	CASSRPGQPYDGYTF
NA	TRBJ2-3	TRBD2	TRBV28	TGTGCCAGCAGTTCATTCTCCGGGACTAGCGCTACAGATACGCAGTATTTT	CASSSFSGTSATDTQYF
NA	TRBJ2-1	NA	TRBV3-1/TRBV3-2	TGTGCCAGCAGCCTACCGGGACACCGTTCCTACAATGAGCAGTTCTTC	CASSLPGHRSYNEQFF
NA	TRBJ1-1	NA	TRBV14	TGTGCCAGCAGCCAGCGGGCCGAAGCTTTCTTT	CASSQRAEAFF
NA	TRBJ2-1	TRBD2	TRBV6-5	TGTGCCAGCAGTCGACTAGCGGGAGATATGAATGAGCAGTTCTTC	CASSRLAGDMNEQFF
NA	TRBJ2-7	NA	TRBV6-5	TGTGCCAGCAGGGAGACTAGGGCCTCCTACGAGCAGTACTTC	CASRETRASYEQYF
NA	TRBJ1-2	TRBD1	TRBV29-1	TGCAGCGTTGTTGACAGGGAGGACTATGGCTACACCTTC	CSVVDREDYGYTF
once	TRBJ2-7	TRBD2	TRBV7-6	TGTGCCAGCAGCTGGGGGGGGACGGTGTACGAGCAGTACTTC	CASSWGGTVYEQYF
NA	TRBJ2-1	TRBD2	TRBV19	TGTGCCAGTAGTATAGGCCTAGCGGGGGCATATGAGCAGTTCTTC	CASSIGLAGAYEQFF
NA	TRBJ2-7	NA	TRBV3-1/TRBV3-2	TGTGCCAGTTCCTACTCCTACGAGCAGTACTTC	CASSYSYEQYF
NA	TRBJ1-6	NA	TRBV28	TGTGCCAGCAGTCCCGGACACGATAATTCACCCCTCCACTTT	CASSPGHDNSPLHF